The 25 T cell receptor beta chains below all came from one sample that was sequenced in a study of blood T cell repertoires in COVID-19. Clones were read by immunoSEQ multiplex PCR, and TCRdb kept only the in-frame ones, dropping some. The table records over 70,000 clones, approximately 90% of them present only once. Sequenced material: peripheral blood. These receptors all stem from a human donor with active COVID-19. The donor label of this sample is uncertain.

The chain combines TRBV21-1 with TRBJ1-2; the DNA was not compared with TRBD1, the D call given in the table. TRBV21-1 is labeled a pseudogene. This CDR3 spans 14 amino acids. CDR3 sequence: CASSTRDSHRGYTF. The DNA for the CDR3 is TGTGCCAGCAGCACTAGGGACAGCCATCGCGGCTACACCTTC.

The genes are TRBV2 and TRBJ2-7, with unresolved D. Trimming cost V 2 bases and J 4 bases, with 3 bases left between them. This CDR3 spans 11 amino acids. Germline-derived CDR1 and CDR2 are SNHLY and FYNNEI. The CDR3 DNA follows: TGTGCCAGCAGTGAACCATACGAGCAGTACTTC. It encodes CASSEPYEQYF.

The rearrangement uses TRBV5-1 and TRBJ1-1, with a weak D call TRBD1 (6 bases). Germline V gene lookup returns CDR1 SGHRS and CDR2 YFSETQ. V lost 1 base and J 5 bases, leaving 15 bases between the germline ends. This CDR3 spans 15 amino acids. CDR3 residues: CASSLSLTGSTEAFF. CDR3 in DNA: TGCGCCAGCAGCTTGTCTCTAACAGGGAGTACTGAAGCTTTCTTT. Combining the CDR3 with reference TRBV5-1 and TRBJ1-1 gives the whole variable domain KAGVTQTPRYLIKTRGQQVTLSCSPISGHRSVSWYQQTPGQGLQFLFEYFSETQRNKGNFPGRFSGRQFSNSRSEMNVSTLELGDSALYLCASSLSLTGSTEAFFGQGTRLTVV.

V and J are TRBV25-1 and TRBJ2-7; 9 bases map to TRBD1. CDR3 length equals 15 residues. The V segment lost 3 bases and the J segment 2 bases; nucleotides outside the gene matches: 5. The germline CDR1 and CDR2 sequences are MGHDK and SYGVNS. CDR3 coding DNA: TGTGCCAGCAGTGAGTCCAACAGGGGGCCCTACGAGCAGTACTTC. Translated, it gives CASSESNRGPYEQYF.

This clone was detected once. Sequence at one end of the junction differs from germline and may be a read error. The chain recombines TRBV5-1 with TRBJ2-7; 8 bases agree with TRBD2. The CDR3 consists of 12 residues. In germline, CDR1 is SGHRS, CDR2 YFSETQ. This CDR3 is CASSATTGTRDF. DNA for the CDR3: TGCGCCAGCAGTGCTACTACCGGGACTAGGGACTTC.

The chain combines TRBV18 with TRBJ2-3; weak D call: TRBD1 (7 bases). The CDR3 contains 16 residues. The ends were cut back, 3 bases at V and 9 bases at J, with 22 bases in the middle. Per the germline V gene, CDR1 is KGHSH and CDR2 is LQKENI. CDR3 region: CASSPGRGVDLSTQYF. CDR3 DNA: TGTGCCAGCTCACCGGGCAGGGGGGTAGACCTTTCCACGCAGTATTTT. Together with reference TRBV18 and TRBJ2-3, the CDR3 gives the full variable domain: NAGVMQNPRHLVRRRGQEARLRCSPMKGHSHVYWYRQLPEEGLKFMVYLQKENIIDESGMPKERFSAEFPKEGPSILRIQQVVRGDSAAYFCASSPGRGVDLSTQYFGPGTRLTVL.

DNA for the CDR3: TGTGCCAGCCTCACGAGGTTGGGACAGAGCACAGATACGCAGTATTTT. Translating it yields CASLTRLGQSTDTQYF. The rearrangement joins TRBV27 to TRBJ2-3; 7 positions match TRBD1. This CDR3 is 16 amino acids long. With V trimmed by 8 bases and J by 0 bases, 11 bases remained unmatched. Germline V gives CDR1 MNHEY, CDR2 SMNVEV (reference sequence).

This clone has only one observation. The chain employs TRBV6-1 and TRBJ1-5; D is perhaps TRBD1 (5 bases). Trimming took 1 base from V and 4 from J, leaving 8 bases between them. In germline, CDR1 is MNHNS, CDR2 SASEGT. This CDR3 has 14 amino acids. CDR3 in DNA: TGTGCCAGCAGTGAAGGACAGCCTAATCAGCCCCAGCATTTT. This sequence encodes CASSEGQPNQPQHF.

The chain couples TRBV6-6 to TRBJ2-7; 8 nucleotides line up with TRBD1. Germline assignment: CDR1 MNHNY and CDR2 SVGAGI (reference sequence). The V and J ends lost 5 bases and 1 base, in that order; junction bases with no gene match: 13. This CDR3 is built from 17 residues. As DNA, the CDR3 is TGTGCCAGCAGTCCCCTGCTCAGGGGGCTTGGGTCCTACGAGCAGTACTTC. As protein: CASSPLLRGLGSYEQYF.

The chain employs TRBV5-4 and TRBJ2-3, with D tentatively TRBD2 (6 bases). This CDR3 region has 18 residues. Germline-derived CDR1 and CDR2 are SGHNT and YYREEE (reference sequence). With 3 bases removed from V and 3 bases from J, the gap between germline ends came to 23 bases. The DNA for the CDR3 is TGTGCCAGCAGCTCAACACAACCGGGAGCCGCCCGAACAGATACGCAGTATTTT. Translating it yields CASSSTQPGAARTDTQYF. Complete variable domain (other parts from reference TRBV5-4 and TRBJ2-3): ETGVTQSPTHLIKTRGQQVTLRCSSQSGHNTVSWYQQALGQGPQFIFQYYREEENGRGNFPPRFSGLQFPNYSSELNVNALELDDSALYLCASSSTQPGAARTDTQYFGPGTRLTVL.

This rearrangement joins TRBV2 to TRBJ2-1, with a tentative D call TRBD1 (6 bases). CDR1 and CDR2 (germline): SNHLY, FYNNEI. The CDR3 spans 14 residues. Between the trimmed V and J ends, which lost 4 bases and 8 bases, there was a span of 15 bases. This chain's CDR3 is CASSADRSYHEQFF. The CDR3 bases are TGTGCCAGCAGTGCGGACAGATCTTACCATGAGCAGTTCTTC.

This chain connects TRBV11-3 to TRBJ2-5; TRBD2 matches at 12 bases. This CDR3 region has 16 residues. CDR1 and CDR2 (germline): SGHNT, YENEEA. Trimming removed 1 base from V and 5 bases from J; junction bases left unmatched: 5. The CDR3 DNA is TGTGCCAGCAGCTTAGTGACTAGCGGGGGCCCGGAGACCCAGTACTTC. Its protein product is CASSLVTSGGPETQYF.

This CDR3 is CASSHRDSHNTIYF. The DNA of the CDR3 is TGTGCCAGCAGCCACCGGGACAGTCACAACACCATATATTTT. The chain carries TRBV7-9 and TRBJ1-3, with TRBD1 matching 7 bases. The CDR3 runs 14 residues. The germline gives CDR1 SEHNR, CDR2 FQNEAQ (reference sequence). V was clipped by 5 bases and J by 7 bases; unmatched bases: 8. The full variable domain, its missing parts supplied by reference TRBV7-9 and TRBJ1-3, is DTGVSQNPRHKITKRGQNVTFRCDPISEHNRLYWYRQTLGQGPEFLTYFQNEAQLEKSRLLSDRFSAERPKGSFSTLEIQRTEQGDSAMYLCASSHRDSHNTIYFGEGSWLTVV.

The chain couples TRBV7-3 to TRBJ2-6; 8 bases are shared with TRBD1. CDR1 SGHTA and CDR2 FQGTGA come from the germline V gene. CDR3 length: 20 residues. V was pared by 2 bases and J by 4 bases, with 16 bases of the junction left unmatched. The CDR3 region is CASSLDGPAGGAEGANVLTF. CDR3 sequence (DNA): TGTGCCAGCAGCTTAGACGGTCCGGCAGGGGGCGCGGAAGGGGCCAACGTCCTGACTTTC.

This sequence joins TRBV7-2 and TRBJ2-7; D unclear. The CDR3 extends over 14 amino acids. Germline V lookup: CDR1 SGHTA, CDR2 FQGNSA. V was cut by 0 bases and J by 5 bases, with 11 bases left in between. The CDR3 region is CASSLAGSSHEQYF. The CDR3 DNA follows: TGTGCCAGCAGCTTAGCGGGCAGTTCCCACGAGCAGTACTTC.

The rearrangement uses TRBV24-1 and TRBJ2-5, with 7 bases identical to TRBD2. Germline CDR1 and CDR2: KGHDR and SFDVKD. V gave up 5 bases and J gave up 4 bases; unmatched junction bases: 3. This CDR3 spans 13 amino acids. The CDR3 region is CATSGEGRETQYF. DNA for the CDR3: TGTGCCACCAGTGGGGAGGGTAGAGAGACCCAGTACTTC.

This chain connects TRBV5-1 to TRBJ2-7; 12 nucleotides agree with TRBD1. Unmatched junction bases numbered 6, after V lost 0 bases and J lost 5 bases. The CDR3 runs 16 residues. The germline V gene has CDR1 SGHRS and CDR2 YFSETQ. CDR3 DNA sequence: TGCGCCAGCAGCTTGGTAGGGGGACAGGGGGCCAACGAGCAGTACTTC. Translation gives CASSLVGGQGANEQYF.

The CDR3 is CASRAGTGGYEQYF. The CDR3 DNA follows: TGTGCCAGCAGGGCCGGGACAGGTGGTTACGAGCAGTACTTC. This rearrangement joins TRBV2 to TRBJ2-7; 8 bases are a match to TRBD1. Germline CDR1 and CDR2: SNHLY and FYNNEI. The CDR3 spans 14 residues. The trim removed 6 bases at V and 4 bases at J, leaving 8 bases unmatched.

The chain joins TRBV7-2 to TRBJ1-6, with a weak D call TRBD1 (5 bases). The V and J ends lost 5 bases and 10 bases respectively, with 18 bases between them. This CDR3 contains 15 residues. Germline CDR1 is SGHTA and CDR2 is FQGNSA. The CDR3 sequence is CASSPSGGRESPLHF. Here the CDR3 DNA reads TGTGCCAGCAGCCCATCGGGGGGTCGAGAATCACCCCTCCACTTT.

The CDR3 DNA reads as TGTGCCACCGAGAACGGGGAGCTGTTTTTT. Translated, it gives CATENGELFF. The rearrangement links TRBV6-6 to TRBJ2-2; no definite D call. V dropped 10 bases and J dropped 7 bases, with 7 bases sitting between them. Per germline, CDR1 MNHNY and CDR2 SVGAGI (reference sequence). The CDR3 runs to 10 residues.

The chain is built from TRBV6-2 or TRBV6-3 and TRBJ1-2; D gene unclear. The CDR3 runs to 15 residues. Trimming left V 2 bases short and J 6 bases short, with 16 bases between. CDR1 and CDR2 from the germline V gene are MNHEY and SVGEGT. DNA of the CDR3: TGTGCCAGCAGTTACCTACTCGGTGCGGCGGATGGCTACACCTTC. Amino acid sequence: CASSYLLGAADGYTF.

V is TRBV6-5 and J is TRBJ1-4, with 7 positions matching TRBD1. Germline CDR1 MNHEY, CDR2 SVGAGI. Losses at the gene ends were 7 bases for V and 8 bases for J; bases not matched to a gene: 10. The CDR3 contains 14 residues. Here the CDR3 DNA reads TGTGCCAGCATCACGACAGGGATGGAGGAAAAACTGTTTTTT. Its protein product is CASITTGMEEKLFF.

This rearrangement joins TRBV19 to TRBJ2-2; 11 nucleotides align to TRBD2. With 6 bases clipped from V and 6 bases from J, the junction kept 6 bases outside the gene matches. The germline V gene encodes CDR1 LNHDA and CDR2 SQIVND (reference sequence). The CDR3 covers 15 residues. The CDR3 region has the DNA TGTGCCAGTAGCGGGCTAGCGGGGGGCTCCGGGGAGCTGTTTTTT. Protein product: CASSGLAGGSGELFF.

For the CDR3, the DNA is TGTGCCAGCAGCTTGACGACTAGCCCCAATGTAGGAGAGACCCAGTACTTC. It is translated as CASSLTTSPNVGETQYF. The chain combines TRBV12-1 with TRBJ2-5; the table's D call, TRBD2, was not checked against the DNA. TRBV12-1 constitutes a pseudogene. This CDR3 comprises 17 residues.

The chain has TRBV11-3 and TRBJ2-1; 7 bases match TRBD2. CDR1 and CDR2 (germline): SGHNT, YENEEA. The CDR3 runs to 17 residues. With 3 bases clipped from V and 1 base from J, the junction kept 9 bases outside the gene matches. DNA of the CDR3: TGTGCCAGCAGCTTTAGCGGGCCCGGTGGGTCCTACAATGAGCAGTTCTTC. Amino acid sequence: CASSFSGPGGSYNEQFF.